Detailed here is one TCR beta chain. Sequencing used immunoSEQ multiplex PCR; TCRdb keeps in-frame clones, though not all of them. The table includes around 120,000 clones, approximately 87% detected once. The source of the sample is a study of blood T cell repertoires in COVID-19. Sequencing was carried out using peripheral blood. The receptor was derived from a woman aged 70-85 years with acute or convalescent COVID-19.

CDR3 sequence (DNA): TGTGCCAGCAGGTCAGGCCCCGGCAATCAGCCCCAGCATTTT. This translates into CASRSGPGNQPQHF. The chain has TRBV27 and TRBJ1-5; D is ambiguous. This CDR3 is built from 14 residues. Trimming removed 6 bases at V and 2 bases at J, with 11 bases between. CDR1 and CDR2 from the germline V gene are MNHEY and SMNVEV (reference sequence).